What follows describes a single T cell receptor beta chain. The entry originates in a study of blood T cell repertoires in COVID-19. Turning to the study itself: Acute and convalescent COVID-19 specimens originated in the United States, Italy and Spain. Sources were T cells, B-cell-depleted T cells, or PBMCs; the material itself was cDNA or gDNA.

Source study methods: Estimation of nucleated cell counts was performed using reference gene primer amplification. The protocol was immunoSEQ multiplex PCR, while the TCRdb copy is restricted to in-frame clones and leaves out a portion. The V and J calls and the clone size are those of that table, but D and trimming were determined from the DNA. The profile shows about 130,000 clones, about 85% of them singletons. It was during active infection that Seattle patients were enrolled and then longitudinally followed. V trimming: 1 base; J trimming: 7 bases; junction bases outside the gene matches: 8. Germline CDR1 reads SGHRS; CDR2 reads YFSETQ. This CDR3 has 15 residues.

The V gene is TRBV5-1, the J gene TRBJ2-1, with 7 bases lining up with TRBD2. The receptor comes from an elderly woman with COVID-19, enrolled during active disease. The sequenced sample was peripheral blood. The CDR3 region has the DNA TGCGCCAGCAGCTTGTCGGGGGAGGGCCTTAATGAGCAGTTCTTC. This encodes CASSLSGEGLNEQFF.